These T cell receptor beta chains were read from a single sample in a study of PD-L1 blockade in urothelial cancer. The assay was immunoSEQ multiplex PCR, and TCRdb's table has in-frame clones only and misses some. The table includes 35,000 to 55,000 clones, about 80% detected once. Sequences were derived from PBMCs, sampled around atezolizumab (anti-PD-L1) treatment. These receptors all come from a man in his fifties or sixties with urothelial cancer. Each CDR3 is given without its conserved first and last residue.

>TRBV27|TRBJ2-3
ASSLSPSIRGDTQY
>TRBV27|TRBJ2-3
ASSPFRRDTQY
>TRBV7-9|TRBJ2-3
ASSPRTSGTDTQY
>TRBV9|TRBJ1-4
ASSPADREGEKLF
>TRBV6-1|TRBJ2-1
ANRGAYNEQF
>TRBV5-6|TRBJ2-1
ASSRAGQGSVNEQF
>TRBV2|TRBJ1-5
ASSQGAGAGQPQH
>TRBV5-1|TRBJ2-7
ASSLAAGYEQY
>TRBV2|TRBJ1-3
ASSGLGASSGNTIY
>TRBV5-6|TRBJ1-1
ASSLAGQPEAF
>TRBV6-5|TRBJ2-5
ASSPDSPRQTQY
>TRBV15|TRBJ2-7
ATSRDLGQGGDEQY
>TRBV30|TRBJ1-1
AWSMGGRADTEAF
>TRBV5-6|TRBJ2-2
ASAGPDGVGTGELF
>TRBV7-9|TRBJ1-1
ASSFLEEDTEAF
>TRBV9|TRBJ2-3
ASSLWERGDYTQY
>TRBV6-5|TRBJ2-4
ASSYMSGGKNIQY
>TRBV6-1|TRBJ2-7
ASSEGGHRSEQY
>TRBV27|TRBJ2-2
ASSLSRTTTGELF
>TRBV6-1|TRBJ2-1
ASSEATGGGLNSYNEQF
>TRBV11-2|TRBJ2-6
ASSLTYQSGANVLT
>TRBV19|TRBJ1-5
ASSGTGTSSDQPQH
>TRBV28|TRBJ2-2
ASSPSDRGRELF
>TRBV4-1|TRBJ2-5
ASSQNSGRETQY
>TRBV5-6|TRBJ1-1
ASSALGGTEAF
>TRBV29-1|TRBJ2-3
SVEDQHAGGPSDTQY
>TRBV6-4|TRBJ2-1
ASRGQGAGRHEQF
>TRBV5-1|TRBJ2-2
ASSLGDRGRSGELF
>TRBV4-1|TRBJ2-5
ASSQPDRVQETQY
>TRBV6-1|TRBJ2-1
ASRPGLARHEQF
>TRBV6-8|TRBJ2-7
VCSQGKAYEQY
>TRBV27|TRBJ2-7
ASSSWGTRDTEQY
>TRBV28|TRBJ2-1
ASSRPGVAEQF